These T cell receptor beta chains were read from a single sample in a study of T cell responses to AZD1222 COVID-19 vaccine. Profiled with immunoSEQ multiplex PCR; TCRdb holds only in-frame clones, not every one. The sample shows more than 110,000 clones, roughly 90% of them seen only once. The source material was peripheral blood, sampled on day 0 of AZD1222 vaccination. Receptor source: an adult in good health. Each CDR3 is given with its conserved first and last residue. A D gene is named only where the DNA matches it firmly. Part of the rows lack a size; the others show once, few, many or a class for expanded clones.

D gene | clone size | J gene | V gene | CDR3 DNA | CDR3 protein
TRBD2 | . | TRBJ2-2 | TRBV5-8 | TGTGCCAGCAGCTTGGACCGGGAGGGCGGCGGGGAGCTGTTTTTT | CASSLDREGGGELFF
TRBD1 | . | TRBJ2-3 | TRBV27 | TGTGCCGTAGCCGGACAGGGGCCCTCGTATCCGCAGTATTTT | CAVAGQGPSYPQYF
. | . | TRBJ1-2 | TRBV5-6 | TGTGCCAGCAGCTTTCGAAACTTGGATGGCTACACCTTC | CASSFRNLDGYTF
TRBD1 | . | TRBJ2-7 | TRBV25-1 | TGTGCCAGCAGTTGGACAGGGACCTACGAGCAGTACTTC | CASSWTGTYEQYF
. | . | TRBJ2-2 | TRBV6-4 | TGTGCCAGCAGTGTTGGCGGAGGGCAAGCCGGGGAGCTGTTTTTT | CASSVGGGQAGELFF
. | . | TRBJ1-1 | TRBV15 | TGTGCCACCAGCAGTGGGCGGGAGGGGACTGAAGCTTTCTTT | CATSSGREGTEAFF
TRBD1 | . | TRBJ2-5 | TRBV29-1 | TGCAGCGTTGAAGGGGCGGACAGGGACCAAGAGACCCAGTACTTC | CSVEGADRDQETQYF
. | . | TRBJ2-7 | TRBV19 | TGTGCCAGTAGTTCTGTGGCAGGGTCCCGCGAGCAGTACTTC | CASSSVAGSREQYF
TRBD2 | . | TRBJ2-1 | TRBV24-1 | TGTGCCACCAGTGCTACTTGGGGGGCTAGCGGGATCTCAAGCTCCTACAATGAGCAGTTCTTC | CATSATWGASGISSSYNEQFF
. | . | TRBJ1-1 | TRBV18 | TGTGCCAGCTCCCCAAGCAGTTACCTAACTGAAGCTTTCTTT | CASSPSSYLTEAFF
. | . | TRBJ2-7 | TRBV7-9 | TGTGCCAGCAGCCAGCGTTTGGGGGAGCAGTACTTC | CASSQRLGEQYF
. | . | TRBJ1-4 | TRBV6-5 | TGTGCCAGCAGTTCGGGCCGGGGAGCGGGCCTAGAAAAACTGTTTTTT | CASSSGRGAGLEKLFF
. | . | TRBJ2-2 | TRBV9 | TGTGCCAGCAGCGTAGCTACGGGGCTCGGGACCGGGGAGCTGTTTTTT | CASSVATGLGTGELFF
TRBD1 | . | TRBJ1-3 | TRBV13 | TGTGCCAGCAGCAACAGGGGGACTGGAAACACCATATATTTT | CASSNRGTGNTIYF
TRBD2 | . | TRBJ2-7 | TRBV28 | TGTGCCAGCATTGGCGGAGCGGGAGAGCAGTACTTC | CASIGGAGEQYF
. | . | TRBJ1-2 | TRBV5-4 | TGTGCCAGCAGCTTGACCGGGCCAGCTAACTATGGCTACACCTTC | CASSLTGPANYGYTF
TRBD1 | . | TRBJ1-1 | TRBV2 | TGTGCCAGCAGTCCCCGGGACAGGGAAATTGAAGCTTTCTTT | CASSPRDREIEAFF
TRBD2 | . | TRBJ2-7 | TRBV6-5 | TGTGCCAGCAGTTACTCTGCTAGCGGGAGAAACGAGCAGTACTTC | CASSYSASGRNEQYF
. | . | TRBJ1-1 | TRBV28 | TGTGCCAGCAGTTTCCCTAGTGAAGCTTTCTTT | CASSFPSEAFF
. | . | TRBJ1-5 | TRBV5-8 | TGTGCCAGCAGCTTGATAACCTTCAATCAGCCCCAGCATTTT | CASSLITFNQPQHF
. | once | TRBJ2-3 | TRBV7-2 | TGTGCCAGCAGCTTCTGGCAGGGGGGTTCAGATACGCAGTATTTT | CASSFWQGGSDTQYF
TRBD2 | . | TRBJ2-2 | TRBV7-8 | TGTGCCAGCAGCCTCCTAGCGGGACTGAACACCGGGGAGCTGTTTTTT | CASSLLAGLNTGELFF
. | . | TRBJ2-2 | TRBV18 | TGTGCCAGCTCACCACGTAGGCGTGGCGGTGGAGCGGCGAACACCGGGGAGCTGTTTTTT | CASSPRRRGGGAANTGELFF
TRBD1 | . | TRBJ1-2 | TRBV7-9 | TGTGCCAGCAGCTTCGAGAAGGGGGCGGGCTATGGCTACACCTTC | CASSFEKGAGYGYTF
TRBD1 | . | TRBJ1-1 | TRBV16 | TGTGCCAGCAGCCGGGACAGGGCCAGCCTTGAAGCTTTCTTT | CASSRDRASLEAFF
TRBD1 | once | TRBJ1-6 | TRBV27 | TGTGCCAGCAGTCCCCGGGACAGGAGTTCACCCCTCCACTTT | CASSPRDRSSPLHF
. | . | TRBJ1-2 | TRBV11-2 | TGTGCCAGCAGCCCCGGGCGGGGTGGCTACACCTTC | CASSPGRGGYTF
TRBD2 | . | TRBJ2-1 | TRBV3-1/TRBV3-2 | TGTGCCAGCAGCCAAGATGGCGGCGGGAGAGGGAATGAGCAGTTCTTC | CASSQDGGGRGNEQFF
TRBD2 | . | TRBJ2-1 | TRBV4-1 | TGCGCCAGCAGCCAAGCTAGCGGGAGTGACGACGAGCAGTTCTTC | CASSQASGSDDEQFF
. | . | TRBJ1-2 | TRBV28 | TGTGCCAGCAGTTTTCGTCAGGGATATGGCTACACCTTC | CASSFRQGYGYTF
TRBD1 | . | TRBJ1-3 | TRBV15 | TGTGCCACCAGCGGCGACAGGGAATGGGGAAACACCATATATTTT | CATSGDREWGNTIYF
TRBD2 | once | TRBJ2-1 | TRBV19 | TGTGCCAGTAGATCAGCGGGAGGGCCGGGTGAGCAGTTCTTC | CASRSAGGPGEQFF
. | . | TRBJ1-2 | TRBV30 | TGTGCCTGTTCTTCCCCCCAGGGACGAGCCTACTATGGCTACACCTTC | CACSSPQGRAYYGYTF
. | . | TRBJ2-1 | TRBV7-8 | TGTGCCAGCAGCTTATTGGCGGCTTCCTACAATGAGCAGTTCTTC | CASSLLAASYNEQFF
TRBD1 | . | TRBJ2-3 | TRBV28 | TGTGCCAGCAGTTTTCCTGGGACAGGGAAATATACAGATACGCAGTATTTT | CASSFPGTGKYTDTQYF
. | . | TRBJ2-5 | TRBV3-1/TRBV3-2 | TGTGCCAGCAGCCCTAATGGGGAGACCCAGTACTTC | CASSPNGETQYF
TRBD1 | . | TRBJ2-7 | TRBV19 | TGTGCCAGTAGTACCCTTACGGGCAGGGGGACCTACGAGCAGTACTTC | CASSTLTGRGTYEQYF
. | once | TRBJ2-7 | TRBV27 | TGTGCCAGCAGTTTATCAAATGGGGCCTACGAGCAGTACTTC | CASSLSNGAYEQYF
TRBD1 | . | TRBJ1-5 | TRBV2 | TGTGCCAGCAGCCAAACAGGGGTTGGACAGCCCCAGCATTTT | CASSQTGVGQPQHF
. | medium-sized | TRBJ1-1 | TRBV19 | TGTGCCAGTCAGTCGGGAATGAACACTGAAGCTTTCTTT | CASQSGMNTEAFF
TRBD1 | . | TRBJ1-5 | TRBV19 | TGTGCCAGTAGTCGGGACAGGGGAAATCAGCCCCAGCATTTT | CASSRDRGNQPQHF
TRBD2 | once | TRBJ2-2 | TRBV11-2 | TGTGCCAGCAGTCGAAGGCTGGCGGGAGACACCGGGGAGCTGTTTTTT | CASSRRLAGDTGELFF
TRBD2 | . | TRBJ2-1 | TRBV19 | TGTGCCAGTAGTATGGGAGGGAGAGTTGGGGATGAGCAGTTCTTC | CASSMGGRVGDEQFF
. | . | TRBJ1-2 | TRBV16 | TGTGCCAGCAGCCAATCGAACCCGGGAGCGAGCTACACCTTC | CASSQSNPGASYTF
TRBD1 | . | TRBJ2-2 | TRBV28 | TGTGCCAGCAGCCGCAGGAAGGGGGCTGCGAACACCGGGGAGCTGTTTTTT | CASSRRKGAANTGELFF
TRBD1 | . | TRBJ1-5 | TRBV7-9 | TGTGCCAGCAGCCCAGGGGGATACAATCAGCCCCAGCATTTT | CASSPGGYNQPQHF
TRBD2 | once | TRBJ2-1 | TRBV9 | TGTGCCAGCAGCCCATTAGCGGGAGGGCGCAATGAGCAGTTCTTC | CASSPLAGGRNEQFF
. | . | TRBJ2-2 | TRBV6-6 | TGTGCCAGCACAAAAACCGGGGAGCTGTTTTTT | CASTKTGELFF
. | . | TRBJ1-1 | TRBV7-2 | TGTGCCAGCAGCTTAGTAAACAGGGTGGGGAACACTGAAGCTTTCTTT | CASSLVNRVGNTEAFF